Listed here are 15 T cell receptor beta chains from one sample, sequenced in a study of cytomegalovirus exposure and HLA in healthy donors (TCRdb year 2017). The library was made by the immunoSEQ multiplex PCR assay. The multiplex PCR relied on a mix of 60 forward primers for TCR Vbeta segments and 13 reverse primers for TCR Jbeta segments. The source is immuneACCESS, and TCRdb retained only in-frame sequences with V and J called. Part of the clones is not carried over; for the studies checked, unresolved V genes explain less than half of this, and the remainder is unexplained. The sample includes tens of thousands of clones, with 75% observed a single time. The ten largest clones take up roughly 25% of the sample. The sequenced sample was PBMCs. These TCRs come from a woman aged 40-49 years in good health and CMV-seropositive.

This clone was seen more than once but under ten times. The J gene is TRBJ1-2, the V gene TRBV18, with unresolved D. The length of the CDR3 is 13 residues. CDR1 KGHSH and CDR2 LQKENI come from the germline V gene. Deletions cut 3 bases from V and 8 bases from J, with 13 bases between. DNA of the CDR3: TGTGCCAGCTCACCCGGGTCTCTGACGGGCTACACCTTC. As protein: CASSPGSLTGYTF.

The CDR3 nucleotides read TGCGCCAGCAGCCTACTAGCGGGGGGCGCAGATACGCAGTATTTT. It yields the protein CASSLLAGGADTQYF. This chain joins TRBV5-1 and TRBJ2-3; TRBD2 agrees at 12 bases. The CDR3 extends over 15 amino acids. V lost 4 bases to trimming and J lost 4 bases; unmatched junction nucleotides: 4. Looked up from germline, CDR1 is SGHRS and CDR2 is YFSETQ.

This clone was seen a handful of times. The rearrangement joins TRBV12-5 to TRBJ1-5; no firm D call. There are 11 residues in the CDR3. Germline CDR1 is LGHNT and CDR2 is FRNRAP. The germline V and J ends were trimmed by 5 bases and 8 bases, with 7 bases remaining between them. The CDR3 region is CASGLSEPQHF. CDR3 in DNA: TGTGCTAGTGGTCTCAGCGAGCCCCAGCATTTT.

The chain employs TRBV6-5 and TRBJ1-3; D gene uncertain. V lost 6 bases and J lost 6, with 12 bases in between. Looked up from germline, CDR1 is MNHEY and CDR2 is SVGAGI. The CDR3 extends over 13 amino acids. The CDR3 spells CASSPDMANTIYF. CDR3 nucleotides: TGTGCCAGCAGCCCTGACATGGCAAACACCATATATTTT.

This clone has ten or more counts. This sequence joins TRBV19 and TRBJ2-6; D possibly corresponds to TRBD2 (5 bases). The CDR3 length is 15 residues. Germline-derived CDR1 and CDR2 are LNHDA and SQIVND (reference sequence). V lost 5 bases and J 4 bases, leaving 12 bases between the germline ends. The CDR3 here is CASSPQDSGANVLTF. In nucleotides, the CDR3 is TGTGCCAGTAGTCCCCAGGACTCAGGGGCCAACGTCCTGACTTTC.

This clone showed up just a few times. This chain joins TRBV25-1 and TRBJ2-7; D possibly corresponds to TRBD1 (6 bases). The CDR3 is 17 residues long. CDR1 and CDR2 (germline): MGHDK, SYGVNS. Trimming removed 5 bases at V and 6 bases at J, with 26 bases between. CDR3 amino acids: CASSPSRGQRPQREQYF. CDR3 bases: TGTGCCAGCAGTCCATCCAGGGGTCAGCGACCTCAGCGCGAGCAGTACTTC.

The V gene is TRBV4-3, the J gene TRBJ2-2; D unresolved. This CDR3 comprises 15 residues. The germline V gene has CDR1 LGHNA and CDR2 YSLEER. The ends were cut back, 0 bases at V and 3 bases at J, with 8 bases in the middle. The CDR3: CASSQEWAHTGELFF. CDR3 nucleotide sequence: TGCGCCAGCAGCCAAGAGTGGGCTCACACCGGGGAGCTGTTTTTT.

This clone was detected only a few times. The chain has TRBV5-4 and TRBJ1-1; D possibly corresponds to TRBD1 (6 bases). Trimming took off 3 bases at V and 12 bases at J, with 15 bases between the two ends. The CDR3 has 12 residues. CDR1 is SGHNT and CDR2 is YYREEE in the germline V gene (reference sequence). DNA of the CDR3: TGTGCCAGCAGCTCCGAGGGGGGGGTGCCTTTCTTT. It yields the protein CASSSEGGVPFF.

The rearrangement joins TRBV11-2 to TRBJ1-1; weak D call: TRBD1 (6 bases). The CDR3 sequence is 16 residues long. Germline loops: CDR1 SGHAT, CDR2 FQNNGV. Trimming pared 4 bases from V and 4 bases from J, leaving 19 bases between. This chain's CDR3 is CASSSSSGSRGTEAFF. The CDR3 coding sequence is TGTGCCAGCAGCTCCTCCTCCGGGTCCAGGGGCACTGAAGCTTTCTTT.

This clone has a handful of counts. This chain links TRBV11-2 with TRBJ2-5; the match to TRBD1 covers 8 bases. In germline, CDR1 is SGHAT, CDR2 FQNNGV. The CDR3 runs 13 residues. J was trimmed by 5 bases and V by 5 bases; bases with no gene match: 4. The CDR3 DNA reads TGTGCCAGCAGCCTCTGGACAGGGGAGACCCAGTACTTC. This translates into CASSLWTGETQYF.

The CDR3 nucleotides read TGCAGCGTTGAGGGTCAGGGCGGGGAGCTGTTTTTT. Its protein is CSVEGQGGELFF. The chain carries TRBV29-1 and TRBJ2-2; a weak D match, TRBD1 (5 bases). Germline CDR1 is SQVTM and CDR2 is ANQGSEA. The V end was cut by 3 bases, the J end by 7 bases, with 9 bases between. The CDR3 spans 12 residues.

The V gene is TRBV5-1, the J gene TRBJ2-7; the match to TRBD2 covers 7 bases. The V and J ends lost 0 bases and 1 base, in that order; junction bases with no gene match: 10. The CDR3 consists of 17 residues. The V gene's germline CDR1 is SGHRS and CDR2 YFSETQ. The CDR3 sequence: CASSLAGSGAASYEQYF. CDR3 in DNA: TGCGCCAGCAGCTTGGCCGGGAGCGGGGCCGCTTCCTACGAGCAGTACTTC.

This clone showed up just a few times. This chain joins TRBV11-2 and TRBJ1-2, with TRBD1 as a possible D gene (6 bases). Between the trimmed V and J ends, which lost 6 bases and 2 bases, there was a span of 10 bases. The germline CDR1 and CDR2 sequences are SGHAT and FQNNGV. The CDR3 runs 13 residues. CDR3 coding DNA: TGTGCCAGCAGTTTTACAGGGAACTATGGCTACACCTTC. This translates into CASSFTGNYGYTF. The full variable domain, with the rest looked up from reference TRBV11-2 and TRBJ1-2, is EAGVAQSPRYKIIEKRQSVAFWCNPISGHATLYWYQQILGQGPKLLIQFQNNGVVDDSQLPKDRFSAERLKGVDSTLKIQPAKLEDSAVYLCASSFTGNYGYTFGSGTRLTVV.

The V and J genes are TRBV5-1 and TRBJ2-1; 9 positions match TRBD2. The V gene end was trimmed by 0 bases and the J gene end by 7 bases; junction bases not matched to a gene: 5. CDR3 length equals 15 residues. CDR1 is SGHRS and CDR2 is YFSETQ in the germline V gene. The CDR3 loop is CASSLASGARNEQFF. DNA of the CDR3: TGCGCCAGCAGCTTGGCTAGCGGGGCGAGGAATGAGCAGTTCTTC.

This chain links TRBV10-2 with TRBJ2-7; D possibly corresponds to TRBD1 (5 bases). In germline, CDR1 is WSHSY, CDR2 SAAADI. The CDR3 contains 12 residues. Trimming cost V 5 bases and J 5 bases, with 10 bases left between them. The CDR3 protein is CASSSAGNEQYF. CDR3 nucleotides: TGCGCCAGCAGTTCCGCAGGGAACGAGCAGTACTTC.